This T cell receptor (beta chain) was identified during a study of T cells after yellow fever vaccination. General observations from the study: Most primary-vaccination clones recurred post-booster (approximately 95% CD4, about 90% CD8).

V lost 0 bases and J lost 3; bases outside the gene matches: 17. The CDR3 totals 20 residues. CDR1 is SQVTM, CDR2 ANQGSEA, per germline. Each CDR3 protein gets one entry after TCRdb re-called the 5' RACE reads with MiXCR. This table holds some 30,000 distinct CDR3 sequences, 4.4% found once. This clonotype came up many times. As yet, its antigen is unknown. This rearrangement joins TRBV29-1 to TRBJ2-1; 10 bases align to TRBD2. The sequencing here drew on CD8+ T cells sorted from PBMCs, taken 5 days after the yellow fever booster vaccination. The receptor comes from a man aged 30 to 39 who received the YFV17D yellow fever vaccine. Here the CDR3 reads CSVEDTFAPPGTSVYNEQFF. DNA of the CDR3: TGCAGCGTTGAAGATACGTTCGCCCCACCCGGGACTAGCGTCTACAATGAGCAGTTCTTC.